This T cell receptor (beta chain) emerged from a study of CD8+CD57+ T cells in acquired aplastic anemia. Across the whole study: Healthy donors had, on average, approximately 11 million reads for their CD4+ cells. The study's findings and limits: Patients and controls shared 25 to 30 CD8+ CDR3 sequences.

Trimming stripped 1 base from V and 1 base from J, with 8 bases between. The CDR3 covers 14 residues. Germline assignment: CDR1 SGHDT and CDR2 YYEEEE. Genomic DNA templated the TCR beta VDJ and CDR3 profiling. TCRdb reprocessed the reads via MiXCR and lists one record per CDR3 protein. The repertoire holds about 170,000 distinct CDR3 sequences, with 63% as singletons. This clonotype was detected many times. What it binds is unknown. The sequence came from a human donor in good health. Sequencing was done on a sample of sorted CD4+, CD8+, or CD8+CD57+ T cells (not recorded which) from PBMCs. The chain combines TRBV5-6 with TRBJ1-1; D is possibly TRBD1 (5 bases). CDR3 DNA sequence: TGTGCCAGCAGCTTGTTCAGGGAGAACACTGAAGCTTTCTTT. This sequence encodes CASSLFRENTEAFF.